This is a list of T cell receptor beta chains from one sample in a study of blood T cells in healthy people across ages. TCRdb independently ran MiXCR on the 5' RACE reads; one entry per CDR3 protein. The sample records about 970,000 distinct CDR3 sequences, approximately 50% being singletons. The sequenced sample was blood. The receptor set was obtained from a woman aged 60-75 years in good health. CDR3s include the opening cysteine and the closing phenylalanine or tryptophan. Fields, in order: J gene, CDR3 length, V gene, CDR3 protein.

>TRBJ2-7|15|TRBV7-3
CASSLVAGGPHEQYF
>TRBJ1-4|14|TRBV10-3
CAISPGTHVGKLFF
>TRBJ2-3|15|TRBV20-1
CSARGFGRGTDTQYF
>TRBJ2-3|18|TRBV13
CASSSPGVAGLSTDTQYF
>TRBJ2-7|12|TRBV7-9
CASSSMAGEQYF
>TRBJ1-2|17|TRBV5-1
CASIAGTGGSVSRGYTF
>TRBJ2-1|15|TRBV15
CATSKVGTSSNEQFF
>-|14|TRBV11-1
CASRTGTSSYEQYF
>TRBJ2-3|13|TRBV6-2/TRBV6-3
CASSRAGTGRLYF
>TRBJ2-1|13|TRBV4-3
CASSQVTSAEQFF
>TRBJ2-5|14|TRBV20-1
CSARVNEVEETQYF
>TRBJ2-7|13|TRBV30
CAWSVVSSHEQYF
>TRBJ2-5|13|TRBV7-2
CASSLARLREQYF
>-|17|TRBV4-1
CASSRQAGPRVINEQYF
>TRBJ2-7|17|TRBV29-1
CSVDGPEGREGSYEQYF
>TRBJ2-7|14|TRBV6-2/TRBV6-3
CASSFMEGSYEQYF
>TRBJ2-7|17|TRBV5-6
CASSLPIGRPSSYEQYF
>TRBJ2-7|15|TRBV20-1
CSARDQSRPSYEQYF
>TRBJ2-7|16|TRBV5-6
CASIKMGTSAVSEQYF
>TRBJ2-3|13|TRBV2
CASKGRDTDTQYF
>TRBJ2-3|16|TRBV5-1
CASKGLAGGYADTQYF
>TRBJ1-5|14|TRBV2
CASSGRVSDQPQHF
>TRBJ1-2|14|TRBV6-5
CASSYAGSNYGYTF
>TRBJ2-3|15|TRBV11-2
CASSPLGRVGYTQYF
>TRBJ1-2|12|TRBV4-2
CASSQGGPGYTF
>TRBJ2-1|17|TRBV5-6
CASSLGAGGAKLVEQFF
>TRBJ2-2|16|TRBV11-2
CASSLVRTKNTGELFF
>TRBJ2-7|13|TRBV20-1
CSARDPDSYEQYF
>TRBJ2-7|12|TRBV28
CAATGVNYEQYF
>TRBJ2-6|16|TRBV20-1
CSARGRVSSGANVLTF
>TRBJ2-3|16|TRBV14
CASSRARGLDTDTQYF
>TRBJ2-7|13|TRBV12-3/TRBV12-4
CASSGLAGVEQYF
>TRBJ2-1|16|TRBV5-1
CASSQESGSPYNEQFF
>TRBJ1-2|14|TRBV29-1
CSGGRDLAVGGYTF